Sequencing of this TCR beta chain was carried out in a study of blood T cell repertoires in COVID-19. The CDR3 totals 15 residues. Germline CDR1 SQVTM, CDR2 ANQGSEA. J gave up 0 bases and V 1 base, and 5 bases lay outside the gene matches. Per the original data handling: Nucleated cell counts were estimated from reference gene primer amplification. Some clones are missing from TCRdb's copy, which holds only in-frame ones; the method was immunoSEQ multiplex PCR. V, J and clone size are those of that table, while D and trimming were read from the DNA. The sample includes some 200,000 clones, around nine tenths seen only once; the top ten take approximately 5.6%.

Sequenced input: peripheral blood. The sequence derives from a middle-aged man with active or convalescent COVID-19. J is TRBJ1-2 and V is TRBV29-1, with TRBD1 identical over 7 bases. The CDR3 loop reads CSVEGGQITNYGYTF. The CDR3 DNA follows: TGCAGCGTTGAAGGGGGACAGATTACTAACTATGGCTACACCTTC.